Below are 2 T cell receptor beta chains sequenced from a single sample in a study of blood T cell repertoires in COVID-19. TCRdb keeps only in-frame clones here, not all; method: immunoSEQ multiplex PCR. The sample includes about 440,000 clones, 80% to 95% seen only once; the top ten take about 0.63%. Sequenced: PBMCs or T cells enriched from blood (not recorded which). Source of these receptors: a man aged 18 to 29 who had recovered from COVID-19.

The chain joins TRBV4-1 to TRBJ2-1; D is unresolved. Germline assignment: CDR1 MGHRA and CDR2 YSYEKL. Trimming cost V 3 bases and J 0 bases, with 12 bases left between them. The CDR3 is 16 residues long. CDR3 nucleotides: TGCGCCAGCAGCCAGGAGACTGAAAGCTCCTACAATGAGCAGTTCTTC. Its translation: CASSQETESSYNEQFF.

The chain is built from TRBV19 and TRBJ1-4; 8 bases agree with TRBD1. V gave up 5 bases and J gave up 4 bases; unmatched junction bases: 21. The CDR3 is 20 amino acids. Germline assignment: CDR1 LNHDA and CDR2 SQIVND (reference sequence). The CDR3 region is CASSPTDPRDRRELNEKLFF. CDR3 bases: TGTGCCAGTAGTCCAACAGACCCTCGGGACAGGCGAGAACTTAATGAAAAACTGTTTTTT.